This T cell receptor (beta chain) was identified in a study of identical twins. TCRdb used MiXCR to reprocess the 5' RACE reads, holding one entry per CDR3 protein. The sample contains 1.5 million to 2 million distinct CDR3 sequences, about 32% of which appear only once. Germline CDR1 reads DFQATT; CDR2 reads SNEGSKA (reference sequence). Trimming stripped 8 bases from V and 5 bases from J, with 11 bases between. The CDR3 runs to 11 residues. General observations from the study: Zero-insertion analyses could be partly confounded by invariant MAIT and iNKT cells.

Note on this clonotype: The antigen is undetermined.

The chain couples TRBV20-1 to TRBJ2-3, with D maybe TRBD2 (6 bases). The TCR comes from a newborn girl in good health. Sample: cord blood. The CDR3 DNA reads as TGCAGTCTACGGGGAGGAGATACGCAGTATTTT. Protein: CSLRGGDTQYF.